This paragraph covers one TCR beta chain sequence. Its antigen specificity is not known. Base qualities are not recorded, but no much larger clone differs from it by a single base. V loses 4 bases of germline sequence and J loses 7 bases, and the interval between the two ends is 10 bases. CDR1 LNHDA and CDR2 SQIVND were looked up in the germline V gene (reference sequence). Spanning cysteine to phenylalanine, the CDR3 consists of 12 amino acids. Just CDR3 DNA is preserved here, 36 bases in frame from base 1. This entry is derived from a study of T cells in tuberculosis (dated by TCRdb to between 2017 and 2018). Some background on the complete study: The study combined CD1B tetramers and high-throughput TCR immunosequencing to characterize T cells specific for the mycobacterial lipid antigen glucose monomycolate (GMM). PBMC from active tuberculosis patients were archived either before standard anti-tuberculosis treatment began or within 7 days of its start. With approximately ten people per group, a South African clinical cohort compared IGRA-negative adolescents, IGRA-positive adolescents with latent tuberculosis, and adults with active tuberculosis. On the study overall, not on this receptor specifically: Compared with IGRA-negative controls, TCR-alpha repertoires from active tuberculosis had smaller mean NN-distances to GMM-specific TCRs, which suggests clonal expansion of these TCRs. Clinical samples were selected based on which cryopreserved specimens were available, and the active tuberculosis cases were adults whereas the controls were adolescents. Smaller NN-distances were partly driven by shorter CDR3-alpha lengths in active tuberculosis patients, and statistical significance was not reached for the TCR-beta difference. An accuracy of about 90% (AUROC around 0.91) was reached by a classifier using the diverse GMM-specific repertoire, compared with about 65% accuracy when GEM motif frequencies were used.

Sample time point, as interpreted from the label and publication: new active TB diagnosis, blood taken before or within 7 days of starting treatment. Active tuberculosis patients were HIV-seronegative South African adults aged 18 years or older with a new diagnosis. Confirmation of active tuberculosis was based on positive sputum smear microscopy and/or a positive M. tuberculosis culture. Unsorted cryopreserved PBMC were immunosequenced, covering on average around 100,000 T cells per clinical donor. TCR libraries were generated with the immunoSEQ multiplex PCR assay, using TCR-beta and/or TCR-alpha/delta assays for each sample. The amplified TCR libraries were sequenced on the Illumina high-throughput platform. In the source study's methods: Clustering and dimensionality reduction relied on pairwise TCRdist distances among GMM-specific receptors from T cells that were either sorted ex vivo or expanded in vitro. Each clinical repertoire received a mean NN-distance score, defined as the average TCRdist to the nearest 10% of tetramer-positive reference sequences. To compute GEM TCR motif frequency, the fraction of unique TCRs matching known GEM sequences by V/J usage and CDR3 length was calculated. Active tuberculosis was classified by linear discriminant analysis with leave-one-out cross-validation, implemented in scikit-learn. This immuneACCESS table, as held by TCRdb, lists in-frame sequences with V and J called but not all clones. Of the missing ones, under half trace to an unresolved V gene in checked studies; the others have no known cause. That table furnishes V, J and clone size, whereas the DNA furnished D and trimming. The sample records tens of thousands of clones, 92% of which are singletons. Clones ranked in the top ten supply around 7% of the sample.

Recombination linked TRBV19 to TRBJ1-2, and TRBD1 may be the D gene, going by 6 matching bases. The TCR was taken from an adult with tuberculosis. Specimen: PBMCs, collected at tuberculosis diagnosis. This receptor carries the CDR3 CASSTGVSGYTF. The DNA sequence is TGTGCCAGTAGTACAGGGGTTAGTGGCTACACCTTC.